This TCR beta chain was documented in a study of blood T cells in healthy people across ages. Study overall: Template-switching capture recovered about one barcoded beta molecule per two T cells.

There were at least 5.5 micrograms of total RNA extracted from every sample. PCR was performed a second time for about 7 to 12 cycles using a sample-barcoded 5' primer and a J-beta primer mix. MiXCR, run by TCRdb on the 5' RACE reads, gives a single entry per CDR3 protein. The table shows around 1,100,000 distinct CDR3 sequences, with 35% to 40% occurring only once. There are 16 residues in the CDR3. J was trimmed by 6 bases and V by 5 bases; bases with no gene match: 10. Germline V gene data show CDR1 as MDHEN and CDR2 as SYDVKM. The sequencing sample was made of blood. The clonotype comes from a man in his late teens or twenties in good health. The rearrangement uses TRBV28 and TRBJ2-1, with 10 nucleotides matching TRBD1. The CDR3 loop is CASSEGDRGPLNEQFF. The CDR3 nucleotides are TGTGCCAGCAGTGAGGGGGACAGGGGCCCCCTCAATGAGCAGTTCTTC.